The 14 T cell receptor beta chains below all came from one sample that was sequenced in a study of siplizumab effects on memory and regulatory T cells. Assay: immunoSEQ multiplex PCR; the TCRdb copy retains only in-frame clones and omits some. Seen here are about 100,000 clones, 85% to 95% observed once, and the top ten hold 1% to 1.5%. Material: non-Treg CD4+ T cells sorted from blood. These receptors were collected from a human donor in good health.

V usage is TRBV30 and J usage is TRBJ2-3, with D unresolved. V gave up 0 bases and J gave up 1 base, with 11 bases separating them. The germline CDR1 and CDR2 sequences are GTSNPN and SVGIG (reference sequence). The CDR3 is made up of 15 amino acids. The CDR3 region is CAWSVSGGGTDTQYF. The CDR3 nucleotides are TGTGCCTGGAGTGTTAGTGGCGGAGGCACAGATACGCAGTATTTT.

CDR3 amino acids: CASGLGQNTDTQYF. The CDR3 nucleotides are TGTGCCAGCGGATTGGGTCAAAACACAGATACGCAGTATTTT. V and J are TRBV28 and TRBJ2-3, with D unclear. The CDR3 sequence is 14 residues long. Germline CDR1 MDHEN, CDR2 SYDVKM. V lost 8 bases and J lost 2, with 14 bases in between. Drawing the rest from reference TRBV28 and TRBJ2-3, the complete variable domain is DVKVTQSSRYLVKRTGEKVFLECVQDMDHENMFWYRQDPGLGLRLIYFSYDVKMKEKGDIPEGYSVSREKKERFSLILESASTNQTSMYLCASGLGQNTDTQYFGPGTRLTVL.

This chain connects TRBV2 to TRBJ2-5; D possibly corresponds to TRBD1 (5 bases). V lost 4 bases, J lost 5 bases, and 11 bases lay in between. Germline CDR1 SNHLY, CDR2 FYNNEI. CDR3 size: 13 residues. DNA for the CDR3: TGTGCCAGCAGTGCAGGGCCCCAGGAGACCCAGTACTTC. Translating it yields CASSAGPQETQYF.

The V call is TRBV2, the J call TRBJ2-1; D unclear. With 4 bases removed from V and 1 base from J, the gap between germline ends came to 11 bases. The CDR3 is made up of 15 amino acids. Per germline, CDR1 SNHLY and CDR2 FYNNEI. This chain's CDR3 is CASSVQKLSYNEQFF. The CDR3, as DNA: TGTGCCAGCAGTGTTCAGAAGCTATCCTACAATGAGCAGTTCTTC.

Only one count was recorded for this clone. The chain carries TRBV28 and TRBJ1-6; 9 bases are a match to TRBD1. Germline lookup yields CDR1 MDHEN and CDR2 SYDVKM. The CDR3 sequence is 14 residues long. Unmatched junction bases numbered 6, after V lost 6 bases and J lost 9 bases. CDR3 bases: TGTGCCAGCAGCACCGGGACAGGGCTTTCACCCCTCCACTTT. Its translation is CASSTGTGLSPLHF.

The CDR3 DNA follows: TGTGCCAGCAGCGGTTCGACCAGGGGATTTGATGAGCAGTTCTTC. Translating it yields CASSGSTRGFDEQFF. The chain joins TRBV9 to TRBJ2-1, with a weak D call TRBD1 (6 bases). CDR3 size: 15 residues. V gave up 3 bases and J gave up 8 bases, with 18 bases separating them. Germline V lookup: CDR1 SGDLS, CDR2 YYNGEE.

The chain combines TRBV21-1 with TRBJ2-2; the table's D call TRBD2 went unverified against the DNA. TRBV21-1 corresponds to a pseudogene. This CDR3 has 17 amino acids. The CDR3 DNA reads TGTGCCAGCAACCGGACTAGCGGGAGGGGGAACACCGGGGAGCTGTTTTTT. Protein sequence: CASNRTSGRGNTGELFF.

The chain uses TRBV6-1 and TRBJ1-5; perhaps TRBD1 as D (6 bases). Germline V gene lookup returns CDR1 MNHNS and CDR2 SASEGT. Trimming took off 4 bases at V and 1 base at J, with 11 bases between the two ends. The CDR3 has 15 residues. The CDR3 sequence: CASSGGQRSNQPQHF. CDR3 DNA: TGTGCCAGCAGTGGAGGACAGAGAAGCAATCAGCCCCAGCATTTT.

The gene calls are TRBV5-1 and TRBJ1-4, with TRBD1 as a possible D gene (5 bases). Germline V gives CDR1 SGHRS, CDR2 YFSETQ. Trimming removed 0 bases from V and 8 bases from J, with 14 bases in between. There are 15 residues in the CDR3. CDR3 loop: CASSLAKGPGEKLFF. The CDR3 DNA reads as TGCGCCAGCAGCTTGGCCAAAGGACCAGGGGAAAAACTGTTTTTT.

The J gene is TRBJ2-6, the V gene TRBV10-3; a weak D match, TRBD1 (5 bases). The CDR3 runs to 13 residues. V was clipped by 3 bases and J by 10 bases, with 10 bases between them. The germline gives CDR1 ENHRY, CDR2 SYGVKD. The CDR3 here is CAISEWGSNVLTF. The CDR3 DNA sequence: TGTGCCATCAGTGAATGGGGCAGTAACGTCCTGACTTTC.

The rearrangement joins TRBV7-8 to TRBJ1-1; 7 bases align to TRBD1. Germline V CDR1 and CDR2: SGHVS, FQNEAQ. Trimming at V came to 5 bases and at J to 3 bases, leaving 9 bases not matched to a gene. The CDR3 is 15 amino acids. CDR3 protein: CASSPKTGRDTEAFF. CDR3 nucleotides: TGTGCCAGCAGCCCTAAGACAGGGAGGGACACTGAAGCTTTCTTT.

The V call is TRBV5-1, the J call TRBJ2-1; 13 bases map to TRBD2. The CDR3 is made up of 16 amino acids. Germline V lookup: CDR1 SGHRS, CDR2 YFSETQ. J gave up 10 bases and V 4 bases, and 11 bases lay outside the gene matches. For the CDR3, the DNA is TGCGCCAGCAGCCCCGGGACTAGCGGGACCGGGGGGGAGCAGTTCTTC. As protein: CASSPGTSGTGGEQFF.

The CDR3 spells CASSWVRDATDTQYF. The CDR3 DNA reads as TGTGCCAGCAGTTGGGTTCGGGACGCCACAGATACGCAGTATTTT. This chain connects TRBV28 to TRBJ2-3; the D call may be TRBD1 or TRBD2 (5 bases each). The CDR3 totals 15 residues. Germline values: CDR1 MDHEN, CDR2 SYDVKM. Trimming took 4 bases from V and 2 from J, leaving 13 bases between them.

This sequence joins TRBV29-1 and TRBJ1-2; 9 bases agree with TRBD1. Germline V gene data show CDR1 as SQVTM and CDR2 as ANQGSEA. J gave up 4 bases and V 3 bases, and 18 bases lay outside the gene matches. The CDR3 has 18 amino acids. CDR3 sequence: CSVDLAEDPDRGIYGYTF. DNA for the CDR3: TGCAGCGTTGATTTAGCGGAGGACCCGGACAGGGGAATCTATGGCTACACCTTC.